A single sample is the source of the 2 T cell receptor beta chains below, sequenced in a study of blood T cell repertoires in COVID-19. Using immunoSEQ multiplex PCR, the repertoire was profiled, and TCRdb retains in-frame clones only, with some absent. In the table there are under 95,000 clones, 65% to 85% of which are singletons. Sequenced material: peripheral blood. The receptors originated from an elderly woman with active or convalescent COVID-19.

The genes are TRBV3-1 (or the pseudogene TRBV3-2) and TRBJ2-3; TRBD2 aligns across 10 bases. With 1 base clipped from V and 6 bases from J, the junction kept 4 bases outside the gene matches. Germline CDR1 and CDR2: LGHDT and YNNKEL (reference sequence). The CDR3 contains 15 residues. The CDR3 DNA sequence: TGTGCCAGCAGCCAAGGAGCGGGAGGGTTGGATACGCAGTATTTT. This gives the protein CASSQGAGGLDTQYF.

This clone showed up just once. The chain recombines TRBV7-6 with TRBJ2-5; 12 bases fit TRBD2. V shed 4 bases, J shed 4 bases, and the junction held 13 bases outside the gene matches. The germline CDR1 and CDR2 sequences are SGHVS and FNYEAQ. The CDR3 covers 18 residues. The CDR3 DNA reads as TGTGCCAGCAGCTCACTAGCGGGGGGCCGTATCCAAGGAGAGACCCAGTACTTC. Translating it yields CASSSLAGGRIQGETQYF. The full variable domain, rest sourced from reference TRBV7-6 and TRBJ2-5, is GAGVSQSPRYKVTKRGQDVALRCDPISGHVSLYWYRQALGQGPEFLTYFNYEAQQDKSGLPNDRFSAERPEGSISTLTIQRTEQRDSAMYRCASSSLAGGRIQGETQYFGPGTRLLVL.